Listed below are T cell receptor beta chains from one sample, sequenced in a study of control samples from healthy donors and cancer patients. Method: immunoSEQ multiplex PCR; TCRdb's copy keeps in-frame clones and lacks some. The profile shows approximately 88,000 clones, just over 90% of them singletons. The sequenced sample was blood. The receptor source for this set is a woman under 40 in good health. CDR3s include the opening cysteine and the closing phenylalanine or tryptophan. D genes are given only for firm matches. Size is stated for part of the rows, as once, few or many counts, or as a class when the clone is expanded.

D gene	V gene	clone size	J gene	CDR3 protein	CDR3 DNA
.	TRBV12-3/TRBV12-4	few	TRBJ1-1	CASSYGTEAFF	TGTGCCAGCAGTTATGGCACTGAAGCTTTCTTT
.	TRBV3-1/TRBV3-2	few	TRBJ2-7	CASSLGPPSYEQYF	TGTGCCAGCAGCCTGGGACCACCCTCCTACGAGCAGTACTTC
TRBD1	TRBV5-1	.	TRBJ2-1	CASRIFQDRGLDEQFF	TGCGCCAGCAGGATTTTCCAGGACAGGGGGCTTGATGAGCAGTTCTTC
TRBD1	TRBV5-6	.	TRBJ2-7	CASGRQGSPYEQYF	TGTGCCAGCGGCCGACAGGGATCGCCCTACGAGCAGTACTTC
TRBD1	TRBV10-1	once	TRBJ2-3	CASSDDRGDTQYF	TGCGCCAGCAGTGACGACAGGGGAGATACGCAGTATTTT
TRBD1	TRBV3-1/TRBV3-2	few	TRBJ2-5	CASRQGAETQYF	TGTGCCAGCAGACAGGGGGCAGAGACCCAGTACTTC
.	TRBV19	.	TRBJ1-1	CASNDEGYRVEVPEAFF	TGTGCCAGCAACGACGAAGGGTACAGGGTTGAAGTTCCGGAAGCTTTCTTT
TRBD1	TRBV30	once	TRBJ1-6	CARDAGGNSPLHF	TGTGCCCGTGATGCAGGGGGTAATTCACCCCTCCACTTT
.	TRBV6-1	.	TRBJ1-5	CASSEAGQGPYQPQHF	TGTGCCAGCAGTGAAGCGGGTCAGGGACCCTATCAGCCCCAGCATTTT
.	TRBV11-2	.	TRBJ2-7	CASSTAGSYEQYF	TGTGCCAGCAGCACAGCAGGTAGCTACGAGCAGTACTTC
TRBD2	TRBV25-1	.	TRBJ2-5	CASSELTSGGRETQYF	TGTGCCAGCAGTGAATTGACTAGCGGGGGGAGGGAGACCCAGTACTTC
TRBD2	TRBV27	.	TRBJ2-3	CASRRTGGPTDTQYF	TGTGCCAGCAGACGTACGGGGGGGCCGACAGATACGCAGTATTTT
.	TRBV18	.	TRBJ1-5	CASSPGPQAAQHF	TGTGCCAGCTCACCCGGACCCCAGGCGGCCCAGCATTTT
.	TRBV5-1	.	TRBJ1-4	CASSLLSAVTNEKLFF	TGCGCCAGCAGCTTGCTATCGGCGGTGACTAATGAAAAACTGTTTTTT
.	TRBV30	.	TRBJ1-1	CAWSVTGTEAFF	TGTGCCTGGAGTGTAACAGGCACTGAAGCTTTCTTT
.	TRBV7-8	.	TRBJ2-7	CASTAGGGYSYEQYF	TGTGCCAGCACCGCCGGAGGGGGGTACTCCTACGAGCAGTACTTC
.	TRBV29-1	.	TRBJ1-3	CSVETDGDSGNTIYF	TGCAGCGTTGAAACTGACGGTGACTCTGGAAACACCATATATTTT
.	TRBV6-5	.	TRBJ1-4	CASITGSSVEKLFF	TGTGCCAGCATTACAGGGAGTTCGGTTGAAAAACTGTTTTTT
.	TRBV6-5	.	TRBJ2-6	CASRGGSGANVLTF	TGTGCCAGTCGTGGGGGCTCTGGGGCCAACGTCCTGACTTTC
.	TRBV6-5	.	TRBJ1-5	CASRSRQAPWQPQHF	TGTGCCAGCAGATCCCGACAGGCCCCATGGCAGCCCCAGCATTTT
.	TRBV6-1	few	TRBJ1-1	CASSDTLNTEAFF	TGTGCCAGCAGTGACACCCTGAACACTGAAGCTTTCTTT
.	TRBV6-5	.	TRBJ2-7	CASSYSSGAPYEQYF	TGTGCCAGCAGTTACTCCTCGGGGGCACCCTACGAGCAGTACTTC
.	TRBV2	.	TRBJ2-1	CASSPTYNEQFF	TGTGCCAGCAGCCCGACCTACAATGAGCAGTTCTTC
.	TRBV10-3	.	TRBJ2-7	CAISQGSSPNEQYF	TGTGCCATCAGTCAGGGGAGCTCCCCGAACGAGCAGTACTTC
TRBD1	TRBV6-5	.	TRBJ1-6	CASSYSNRGQSSPLHF	TGTGCCAGCAGTTACTCTAACAGGGGGCAGAGTTCACCCCTCCACTTT
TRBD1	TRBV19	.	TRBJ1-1	CASSNRGTGGAFF	TGTGCCAGTAGTAACAGGGGGACAGGTGGAGCTTTCTTT
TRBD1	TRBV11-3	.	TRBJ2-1	CASSSDRGPHEQFF	TGTGCCAGCAGTTCGGACAGGGGACCGCATGAGCAGTTCTTC
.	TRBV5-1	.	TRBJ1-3	CASSLGAAASGNTIYF	TGCGCCAGCAGCTTGGGGGCAGCCGCCTCTGGAAACACCATATATTTT
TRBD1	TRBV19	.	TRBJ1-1	CASSMPTGGRTEAFF	TGTGCCAGTAGTATGCCAACAGGGGGCCGGACTGAAGCTTTCTTT
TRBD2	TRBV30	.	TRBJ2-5	CASQLGLAGATQYF	TGTGCCTCCCAGTTGGGACTAGCGGGGGCCACCCAGTACTTC
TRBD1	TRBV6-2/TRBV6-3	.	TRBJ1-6	CASSYLGQGSSPLHF	TGTGCCAGCAGTTACCTGGGACAGGGTAGTTCACCCCTCCACTTT
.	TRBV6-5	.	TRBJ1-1	CASSYVRSAEAFF	TGTGCCAGCAGTTATGTCCGGAGCGCTGAAGCTTTCTTT
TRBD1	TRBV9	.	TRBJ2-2	CASSTWDRENTGELFF	TGTGCCAGCAGCACCTGGGACAGGGAGAACACCGGGGAGCTGTTTTTT
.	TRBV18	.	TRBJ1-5	CASSPRSPILNQPQHF	TGTGCCAGCTCACCCCGGTCCCCTATCCTGAATCAGCCCCAGCATTTT